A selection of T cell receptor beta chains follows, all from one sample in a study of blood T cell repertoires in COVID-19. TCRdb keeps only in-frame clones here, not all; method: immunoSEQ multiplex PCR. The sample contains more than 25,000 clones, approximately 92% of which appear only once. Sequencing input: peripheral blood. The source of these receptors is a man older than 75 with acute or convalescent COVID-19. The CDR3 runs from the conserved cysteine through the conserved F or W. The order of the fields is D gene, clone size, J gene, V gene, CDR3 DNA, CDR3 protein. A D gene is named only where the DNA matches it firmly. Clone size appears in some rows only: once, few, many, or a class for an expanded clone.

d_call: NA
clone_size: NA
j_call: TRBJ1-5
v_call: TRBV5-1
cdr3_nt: TGCGCCAGCAGACGGGAGGTGGGTCAGCCCCAGCATTTT
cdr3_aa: CASRREVGQPQHF

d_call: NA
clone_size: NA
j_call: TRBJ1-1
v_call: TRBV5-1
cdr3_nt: TGCGCCAGCAGCTTACAACCTACCGGGGGCGGGGGTGAAGCTTTCTTT
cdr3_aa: CASSLQPTGGGGEAFF

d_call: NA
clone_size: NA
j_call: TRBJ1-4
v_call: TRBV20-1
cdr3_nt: TGCAGTGCTAGTATGGCCGCAACTAATGAAAAACTGTTTTTT
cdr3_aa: CSASMAATNEKLFF

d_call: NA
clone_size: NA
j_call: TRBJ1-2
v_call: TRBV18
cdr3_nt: TGTGCCAGCTCACCACCGTTACGGAACTATGGCTACACCTTC
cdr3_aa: CASSPPLRNYGYTF

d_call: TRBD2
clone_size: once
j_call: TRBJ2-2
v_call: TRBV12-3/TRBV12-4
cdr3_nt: TGTGCCAGCAGGGTAGCGGGGGTGGGGGAGCTGTTTTTT
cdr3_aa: CASRVAGVGELFF

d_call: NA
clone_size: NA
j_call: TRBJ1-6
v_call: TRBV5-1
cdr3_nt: TGCGCCAGCCGGACAGCCGGAAATTCACCCCTCCACTTT
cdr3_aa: CASRTAGNSPLHF

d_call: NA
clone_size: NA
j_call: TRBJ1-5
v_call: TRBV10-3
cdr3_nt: TGTGCCATCAGTGAGGGTCTAGGCAATCAGCCCCAGCATTTT
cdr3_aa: CAISEGLGNQPQHF

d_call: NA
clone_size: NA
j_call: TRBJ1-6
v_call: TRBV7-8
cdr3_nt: TGTGCCAGCAGCCTAAAGGGGACTCCCCTGACACCCCTCCACTTT
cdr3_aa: CASSLKGTPLTPLHF

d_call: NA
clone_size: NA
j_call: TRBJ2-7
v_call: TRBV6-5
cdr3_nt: TGTGCCAGCAGTTACTCGGCCGAGGGCGGCGAGCAGTACTTC
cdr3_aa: CASSYSAEGGEQYF

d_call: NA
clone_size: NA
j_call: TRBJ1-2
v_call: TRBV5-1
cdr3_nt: TGCGCCAGCAGCTTGGAGGGGTGGGGCGCTTCTAACTATGGCTACACCTTC
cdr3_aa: CASSLEGWGASNYGYTF

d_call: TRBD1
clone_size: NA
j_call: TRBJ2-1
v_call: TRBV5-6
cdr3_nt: TGTGCCAGCAGCGTACCGGGACAGGTGAATGAGCAGTTCTTC
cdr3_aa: CASSVPGQVNEQFF

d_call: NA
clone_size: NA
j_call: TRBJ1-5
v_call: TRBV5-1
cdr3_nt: TGCGCCAGCAGCTTGGCGCCAGGGGTTAGCAATCAGCCCCAGCATTTT
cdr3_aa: CASSLAPGVSNQPQHF

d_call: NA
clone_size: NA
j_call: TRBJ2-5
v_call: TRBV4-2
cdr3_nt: TGTGCCAGCAGCCAGGGATCCCCAGGAGGGGAGACCCAGTACTTC
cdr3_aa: CASSQGSPGGETQYF

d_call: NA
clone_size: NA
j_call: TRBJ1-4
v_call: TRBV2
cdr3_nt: TGTGCCAGCAGTGCGGGGGTTAGTTTCCTGTTTTTT
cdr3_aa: CASSAGVSFLFF

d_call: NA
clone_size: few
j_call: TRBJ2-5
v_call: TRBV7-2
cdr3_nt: TGTGCCAGCAGCCCCCGGTGGGGGGAAGAGACCCAGTACTTC
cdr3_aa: CASSPRWGEETQYF

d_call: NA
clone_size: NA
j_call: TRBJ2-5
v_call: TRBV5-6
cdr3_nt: TGTGCCAGCAGCCCAGGTGTGCAAGAGACCCAGTACTTC
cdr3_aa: CASSPGVQETQYF

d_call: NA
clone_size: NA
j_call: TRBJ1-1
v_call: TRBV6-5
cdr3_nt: TGTGCCAGCAGTTATTTAGGGCAGGGCCAAGCTTTCTTT
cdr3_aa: CASSYLGQGQAFF

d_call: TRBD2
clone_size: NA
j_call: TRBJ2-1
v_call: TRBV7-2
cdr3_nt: TGTGCCAGCAGCCCCCCGGGACTAGCTCACTACAATGAGCAGTTCTTC
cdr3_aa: CASSPPGLAHYNEQFF

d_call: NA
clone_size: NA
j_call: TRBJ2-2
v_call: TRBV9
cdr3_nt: TGTGCCAGCAGCGCGGCAACAGGTTACACCGGGGAGCTGTTTTTT
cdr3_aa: CASSAATGYTGELFF

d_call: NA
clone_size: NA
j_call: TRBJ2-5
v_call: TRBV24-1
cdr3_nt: TGTGCCACCAGTGATGCGATGAGCGAGACCCAGTACTTC
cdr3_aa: CATSDAMSETQYF

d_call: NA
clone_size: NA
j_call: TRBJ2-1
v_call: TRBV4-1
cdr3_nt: TGCGCCAGCAGCCATAGCGGTCAGGGGGGCAATGAGCAGTTCTTC
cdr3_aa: CASSHSGQGGNEQFF

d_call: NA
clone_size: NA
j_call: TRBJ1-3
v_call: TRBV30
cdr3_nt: TGTGCCTGGAGCCCGGACAGTGCTGGAAACACCATATATTTT
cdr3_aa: CAWSPDSAGNTIYF

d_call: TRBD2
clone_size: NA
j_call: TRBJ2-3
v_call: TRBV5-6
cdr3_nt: TGTGCCAGCAGCTTTATTGGACTAGCGGGGGGGTCTAGCACAGATACGCAGTATTTT
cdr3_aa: CASSFIGLAGGSSTDTQYF

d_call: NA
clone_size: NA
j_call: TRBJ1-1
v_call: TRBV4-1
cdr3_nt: TGCGCCAGCAGCCAAGAAGGAGGGGCCACTGAAGCTTTCTTT
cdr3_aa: CASSQEGGATEAFF

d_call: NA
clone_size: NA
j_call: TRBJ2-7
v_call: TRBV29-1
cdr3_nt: TGCAGCGTTGTCTCAGGCTACGAGCAGTACTTC
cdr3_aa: CSVVSGYEQYF

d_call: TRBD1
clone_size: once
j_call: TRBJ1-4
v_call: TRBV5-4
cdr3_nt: TGTGCCAGCAGTTACAGGGGGCGAGGATATGAAAAACTGTTTTTT
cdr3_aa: CASSYRGRGYEKLFF

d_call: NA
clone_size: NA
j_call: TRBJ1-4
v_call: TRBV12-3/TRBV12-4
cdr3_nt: TGTGCCAGCAGCATACGGGAAAAACTGTTTTTT
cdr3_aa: CASSIREKLFF

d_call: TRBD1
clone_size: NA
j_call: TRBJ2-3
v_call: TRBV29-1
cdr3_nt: TGCAGCGTTGCCGGGACAGGGTTAGATACGCAGTATTTT
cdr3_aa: CSVAGTGLDTQYF

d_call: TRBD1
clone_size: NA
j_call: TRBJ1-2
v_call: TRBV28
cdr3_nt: TGTGCCAGCACCGGGACAGGGGGCGATGGCTACACCTTC
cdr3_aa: CASTGTGGDGYTF

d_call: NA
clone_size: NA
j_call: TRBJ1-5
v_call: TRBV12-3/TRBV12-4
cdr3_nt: TGTGCCAGCAGTTTCGACAAAAATCAGCCCCAGCATTTT
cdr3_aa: CASSFDKNQPQHF

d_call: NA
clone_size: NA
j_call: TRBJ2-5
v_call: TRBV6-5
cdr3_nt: TGTGCCAGCAGTTACGGCGGTTCGGTAGAGACCCAGTACTTC
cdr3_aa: CASSYGGSVETQYF

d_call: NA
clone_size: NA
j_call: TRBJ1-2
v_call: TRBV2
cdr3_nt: TGTGCCAGCACGGAACGGACTTATGGCTACACCTTC
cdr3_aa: CASTERTYGYTF

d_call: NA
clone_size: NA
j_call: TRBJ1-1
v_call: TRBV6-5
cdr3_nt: TGTGCCAGCAGGCCTGACACGAACACTGAAGCTTTCTTT
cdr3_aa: CASRPDTNTEAFF

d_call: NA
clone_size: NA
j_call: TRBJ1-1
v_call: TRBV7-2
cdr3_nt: TGTGCCAGCAGCTTAATAGCGTACGGAATGAACACTGAAGCTTTCTTT
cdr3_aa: CASSLIAYGMNTEAFF

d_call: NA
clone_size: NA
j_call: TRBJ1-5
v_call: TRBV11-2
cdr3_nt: TGTGCCAGCAGCCTAGGACAGAACAACCTGGGCCAGCCCCAGCATTTT
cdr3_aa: CASSLGQNNLGQPQHF

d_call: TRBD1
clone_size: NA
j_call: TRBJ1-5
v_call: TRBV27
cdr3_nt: TGTGCCAGCGGCTCCAATACAGGGGGCAATCAGCCCCAGCATTTT
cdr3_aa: CASGSNTGGNQPQHF

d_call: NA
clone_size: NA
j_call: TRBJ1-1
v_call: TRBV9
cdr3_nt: TGTGCCAGCAGCTTCTCCGACGGGGGGACTGAAGCTTTCTTT
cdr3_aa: CASSFSDGGTEAFF

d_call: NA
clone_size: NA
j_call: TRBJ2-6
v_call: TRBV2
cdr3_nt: TGTGCCAGCAGCTCCTCAGGCTCTGGGGCCAACGTCCTGACTTTC
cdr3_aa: CASSSSGSGANVLTF

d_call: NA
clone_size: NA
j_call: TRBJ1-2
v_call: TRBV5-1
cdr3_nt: TGCGCCAGCAGCTCCCGACAGTCCGCCGGCTATGGCTACACCTTC
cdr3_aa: CASSSRQSAGYGYTF

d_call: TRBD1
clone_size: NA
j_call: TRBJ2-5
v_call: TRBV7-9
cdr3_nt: TGTGCCAGCAGCACCGACAGGGCTCAAGAGACCCAGTACTTC
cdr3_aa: CASSTDRAQETQYF

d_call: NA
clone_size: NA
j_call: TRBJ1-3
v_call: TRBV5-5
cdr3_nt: TGTGCCAGCAGCTTGGACAGGGTCTCTGGAAACACCATATATTTT
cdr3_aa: CASSLDRVSGNTIYF

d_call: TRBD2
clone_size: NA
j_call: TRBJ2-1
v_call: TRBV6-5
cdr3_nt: TGTGCCAGCGAGAGGACTAGCGGCTTGGAGCAGTTCTTC
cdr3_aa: CASERTSGLEQFF

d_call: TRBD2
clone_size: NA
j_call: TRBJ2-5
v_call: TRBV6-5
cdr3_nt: TGTGCCAGCAGCCGGACTAGCGGGGGCCTTTCCCAGTACTTC
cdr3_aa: CASSRTSGGLSQYF

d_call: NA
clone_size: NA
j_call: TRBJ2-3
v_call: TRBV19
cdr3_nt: TGTGCCAGTAGTATAGAAACTACCTCCCCTTATACGCAGTATTTT
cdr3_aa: CASSIETTSPYTQYF

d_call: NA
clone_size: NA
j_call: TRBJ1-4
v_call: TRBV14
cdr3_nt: TGTGCCAGCAGCCAAGATAGCCAAGCTACTAATGAAAAACTGTTTTTT
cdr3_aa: CASSQDSQATNEKLFF

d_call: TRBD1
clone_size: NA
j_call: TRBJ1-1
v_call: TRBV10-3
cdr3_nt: TGTGCCATCAGTTCTCAGGGGGCAACTGAAGCTTTCTTT
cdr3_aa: CAISSQGATEAFF

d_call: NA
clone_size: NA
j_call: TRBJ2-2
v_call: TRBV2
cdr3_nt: TGTGCCAGCAGGGTGGGCAGGGGCGTCGGGGAGCTGTTTTTT
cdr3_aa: CASRVGRGVGELFF

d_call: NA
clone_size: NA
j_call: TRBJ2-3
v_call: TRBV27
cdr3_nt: TGTGCCAGCACCTCGGTGGATACGCAGTATTTT
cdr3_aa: CASTSVDTQYF